The 2 T cell receptor beta chains below all came from one sample that was sequenced in a study of blood T cell repertoires in COVID-19 (dated by TCRdb to the early 2020s). Library construction relied on the immunoSEQ multiplex PCR assay. This is the immuneACCESS table as TCRdb keeps it, with only in-frame sequences that have V and J called. A part of the clones is gone; compared with another copy, unresolved V genes explain less than half, and the rest is unexplained. Here the sample has over 150,000 clones; more than 75% occur a single time. Around an eighth of the sample rests with the top ten. Source material: peripheral blood. All receptors come from a woman aged 70-85 years with COVID-19, enrolled during active disease.

This clone showed up just once. This chain joins TRBV28 and TRBJ2-7; D possibly corresponds to TRBD2 (5 bases). Trimming shortened V by 7 bases and J by 7 bases, and 20 bases separated the two germline ends. The CDR3 spans 14 residues. Germline V gene sequence: CDR1 MDHEN, CDR2 SYDVKM. Here the CDR3 DNA reads TGTGCCAGCACTGTCCCCCGGGGTCCTATGGAGCAGTACTTC. Its translation: CASTVPRGPMEQYF.

The gene calls are TRBV10-3 and TRBJ2-3, with D unclear. This CDR3 has 12 residues. Germline V CDR1 and CDR2: ENHRY, SYGVKD. Trimming cost V 3 bases and J 1 base, with 2 bases left between them. CDR3 DNA: TGTGCCATCAGTGACGGCACAGATACGCAGTATTTT. Amino acid sequence: CAISDGTDTQYF.